These 32 T cell receptor beta chains were all obtained from the same sample, sequenced in a study of blood T cell repertoires in COVID-19. Produced via immunoSEQ multiplex PCR; TCRdb's table is partial and in-frame only. The sample comprises approximately 150,000 clones, approximately 90% of which are singletons, and roughly 1% rests with the top ten. Sequencing used peripheral blood. These receptors were obtained from a woman between 45 and 65 years old with acute or convalescent COVID-19.

A remark on this clone: The sample holds other DNA sequences that translate to the same CDR3. The rearrangement uses TRBV30 and TRBJ1-2; possible D gene TRBD1, 5 bases. V was shortened by 4 bases and J by 11 bases, with 17 bases between the two germline ends. The CDR3 has 12 residues. Germline CDR1 GTSNPN, CDR2 SVGIG (reference sequence). CDR3 nucleotide sequence: TGTGCCTGGATTCGCGGGGTCGGGGGTTACACCTTC. Residues: CAWIRGVGGYTF.

This sequence joins TRBV27 and TRBJ2-7, with TRBD2 as a possible D gene (5 bases). Trimming cost V 7 bases and J 5 bases, with 18 bases left between them. The CDR3 sequence is 14 residues long. Germline V gene lookup returns CDR1 MNHEY and CDR2 SMNVEV (reference sequence). The CDR3 spells CASKYGRPGNEQYF. CDR3 DNA sequence: TGTGCCAGCAAATACGGACGGCCGGGGAACGAGCAGTACTTC.

CDR3 in amino acids: CASSIGVAGGGQFF. CDR3 nucleotide sequence: TGTGCCAGTAGTATAGGGGTAGCGGGGGGTGGTCAGTTCTTC. The chain uses TRBV19 and TRBJ2-1; TRBD2 matches 10 bases. CDR1 and CDR2 (germline): LNHDA, SQIVND (reference sequence). CDR3 length: 14 residues. V was clipped by 1 base and J by 13 bases; unmatched bases: 7.

This clone was recorded a few times. The V gene is TRBV19, the J gene TRBJ1-1; D not certain. Trimming removed 6 bases from V and 1 base from J, with 9 bases in between. The V gene's germline CDR1 is LNHDA and CDR2 SQIVND (reference sequence). The CDR3 contains 13 residues. In DNA, the CDR3 is TGTGCCAGTAGATACACCTCGAACACTGAAGCTTTCTTT. Translation gives CASRYTSNTEAFF.

V usage is TRBV10-2 and J usage is TRBJ2-3; TRBD2 matches at 9 bases. The CDR3 is made up of 15 amino acids. Germline CDR1 reads WSHSY; CDR2 reads SAAADI. V dropped 8 bases and J dropped 4; count of bases not matched to a gene: 10. The CDR3 sequence is CASSPSSGVPDTQYF. The CDR3 DNA follows: TGCGCCAGCTCTCCCTCTAGCGGGGTCCCAGATACGCAGTATTTT.

V and J are TRBV30 and TRBJ1-2; D remains unclear. This CDR3 is 14 amino acids long. Trimming took off 2 bases at V and 0 bases at J, with 10 bases between the two ends. In germline, CDR1 is GTSNPN, CDR2 SVGIG (reference sequence). CDR3 bases: TGTGCCTGGAGTTATGAACAGCCTAACTATGGCTACACCTTC. Translation gives CAWSYEQPNYGYTF.

As for this clone: The same CDR3 arises from other DNA sequences in this sample as well. The chain's CDR3 is CASSQGIGTGSGDTQYF. CDR3 bases: TGTGCCAGCAGCCAAGGAATTGGGACAGGGTCGGGAGATACGCAGTATTTT. V is TRBV14 and J is TRBJ2-3, with 9 bases lining up with TRBD1. J was trimmed by 5 bases and V by 1 base; bases with no gene match: 10. Germline assignment: CDR1 SGHDN and CDR2 FVKESK. The CDR3 length is 17 residues.

This chain links TRBV3-1 (or the pseudogene TRBV3-2) with TRBJ2-3; 14 bases align to TRBD2. The germline V gene encodes CDR1 LGHDT and CDR2 YNNKEL (reference sequence). The CDR3 sequence is 18 residues long. V was clipped by 1 base and J by 1 base; unmatched bases: 4. The CDR3 sequence is CASSQAGTSGRRTDTQYF. DNA of the CDR3: TGTGCCAGCAGCCAAGCGGGGACTAGCGGGAGACGCACAGATACGCAGTATTTT.

The chain carries TRBV3-1 (or the pseudogene TRBV3-2) and TRBJ2-7; TRBD2 is a possible D gene (5 bases). The CDR3 has 16 residues. Germline-derived CDR1 and CDR2 are LGHDT and YNNKEL (reference sequence). The V end was cut by 4 bases, the J end by 2 bases, with 18 bases between. CDR3: CASSLGSTMSPYEQYF. For the CDR3, the DNA is TGTGCCAGCAGCCTAGGGAGCACCATGTCCCCCTACGAGCAGTACTTC.

The chain uses TRBV14 and TRBJ1-1; a weak D match, TRBD1 (6 bases). The CDR3 length is 15 residues. CDR1 and CDR2 (germline): SGHDN, FVKESK. The V and J ends lost 1 base and 5 bases respectively, with 14 bases between them. The CDR3 nucleotides are TGTGCCAGCAGCCAAGTCTCGGGAGGGGGGACTGAAGCTTTCTTT. Translated, it gives CASSQVSGGGTEAFF. Variable domain in full (rest from reference TRBV14 and TRBJ1-1): EAGVTQFPSHSVIEKGQTVTLRCDPISGHDNLYWYRRVMGKEIKFLLHFVKESKQDESGMPNNRFLAERTGGTYSTLKVQPAELEDSGVYFCASSQVSGGGTEAFFGQGTRLTVV.

The sample holds a few counts of this clone. The rearrangement joins TRBV7-7 to TRBJ2-1, with 8 nucleotides matching TRBD1. Trimming took 4 bases from V and 3 from J; bases not matched to a gene: 5. The germline gives CDR1 SSHAT, CDR2 FNYEAQ (reference sequence). The CDR3 contains 15 residues. CDR3 sequence (DNA): TGTGCCAGCAGCTCCCTCGGGACAGGCTACAATGAGCAGTTCTTC. This translates into CASSSLGTGYNEQFF.

The V and J genes are TRBV5-1 and TRBJ2-1; 7 bases agree with TRBD2. V shed 4 bases and J 2 bases; nucleotides not matched to a gene: 3. This CDR3 spans 14 amino acids. The germline V gene encodes CDR1 SGHRS and CDR2 YFSETQ. CDR3 nucleotides: TGCGCCAGCAGCCCAGGGACTACCTACAATGAGCAGTTCTTC. Its translation is CASSPGTTYNEQFF.

This clone was counted once. This chain joins TRBV3-1 (or the pseudogene TRBV3-2) and TRBJ2-7; D is ambiguous. This CDR3 spans 13 amino acids. Germline CDR1 reads LGHDT; CDR2 reads YNNKEL (reference sequence). Trimming removed 0 bases from V and 3 bases from J, with 6 bases in between. The DNA of the CDR3 is TGTGCCAGCAGCCAAGATTCGGGCTACGAGCAGTACTTC. Its translation: CASSQDSGYEQYF.

The genes are TRBV7-3 and TRBJ2-2; D is uncertain. The germline V and J ends were trimmed by 1 base and 1 base, with 10 bases remaining between them. Looked up from germline, CDR1 is SGHTA and CDR2 is FQGTGA. This CDR3 comprises 16 residues. The CDR3 loop reads CASSLMSFLNTGELFF. CDR3 DNA sequence: TGTGCCAGCAGCTTAATGAGTTTCCTGAACACCGGGGAGCTGTTTTTT.

The rearrangement uses TRBV19 and TRBJ2-3, with 9 bases fitting TRBD2. J gave up 0 bases and V 4 bases, and 11 bases lay outside the gene matches. The V gene's germline CDR1 is LNHDA and CDR2 SQIVND (reference sequence). The CDR3 totals 18 residues. The CDR3 nucleotides read TGTGCCAGTAGTACCTCTAGCGGGAAAGGATCTAGCACAGATACGCAGTATTTT. The encoded protein is CASSTSSGKGSSTDTQYF.

The chain couples TRBV30 to TRBJ1-1, with 9 bases fitting TRBD1. Germline V lookup: CDR1 GTSNPN, CDR2 SVGIG (reference sequence). V shed 0 bases, J shed 0 bases, and the junction held 8 bases outside the gene matches. The CDR3 loop spans 17 amino acids. This CDR3 is CAWSVPIYRGLNTEAFF. The CDR3 DNA reads TGTGCCTGGAGTGTCCCCATTTACAGGGGGCTGAACACTGAAGCTTTCTTT.

The chain couples TRBV7-2 to TRBJ2-3; 7 bases are a match to TRBD2. The CDR3 is made up of 17 amino acids. From germline, CDR1 is SGHTA and CDR2 FQGNSA. V trimming: 3 bases; J trimming: 5 bases; junction bases outside the gene matches: 14. The CDR3: CASSFRHGGNLEDTQYF. CDR3 coding DNA: TGTGCCAGCAGCTTCAGACACGGGGGGAACCTTGAAGATACGCAGTATTTT.

The rearrangement joins TRBV29-1 to TRBJ2-1; the match to TRBD2 covers 12 bases. V lost 8 bases to trimming and J lost 2 bases; unmatched junction nucleotides: 4. Germline V gene sequence: CDR1 SQVTM, CDR2 ANQGSEA. There are 14 residues in the CDR3. CDR3 residues: CSSGLAGPYNEQFF. CDR3 in DNA: TGCAGCTCCGGACTAGCGGGACCCTACAATGAGCAGTTCTTC.

The chain recombines TRBV20-1 with TRBJ1-3; tentatively, D is TRBD1 (6 bases). This CDR3 spans 13 amino acids. In germline, CDR1 is DFQATT, CDR2 SNEGSKA (reference sequence). The V gene lost 3 bases and the J gene lost 4 bases, with 10 bases spanning the gap. CDR3 sequence: CSASWGTGNTIYF. The CDR3 bases are TGCAGTGCTAGTTGGGGGACAGGAAACACCATATATTTT.

This chain links TRBV20-1 with TRBJ1-2, with D possibly being TRBD1 (5 bases). V was pared by 6 bases and J by 3 bases, with 8 bases between. The CDR3 extends over 11 amino acids. Germline CDR1 is DFQATT and CDR2 is SNEGSKA (reference sequence). The CDR3 DNA follows: TGCAGTGCGACAGTTTACTATGGCTACACCTTC. Translation gives CSATVYYGYTF.

This chain connects TRBV7-9 to TRBJ2-5; D remains ambiguous. The V end lost 0 bases, the J end lost 5 bases, and 10 bases lay between the germline ends. Germline lookup yields CDR1 SEHNR and CDR2 FQNEAQ (reference sequence). The CDR3 length is 14 residues. The CDR3 protein is CASSLALGAETQYF. As DNA, the CDR3 is TGTGCCAGCAGCTTAGCCCTAGGCGCGGAGACCCAGTACTTC.

This clone was counted a single time. The V gene is TRBV2, the J gene TRBJ1-4; no reliable D call. The CDR3 consists of 12 residues. Trimming shortened V by 8 bases and J by 5 bases, and 9 bases separated the two germline ends. Germline CDR1 and CDR2: SNHLY and FYNNEI. DNA for the CDR3: TGTGCCAGCGGCCGGGGAAATGAAAAACTGTTTTTT. Its protein product is CASGRGNEKLFF.

This clone was detected a few times. The V gene is TRBV5-5, the J gene TRBJ1-1; 7 bases line up with TRBD1. This CDR3 contains 16 residues. In germline, CDR1 is SGHKS, CDR2 YYEKEE (reference sequence). The junction had 14 bases not matched to a gene; V was cut back by 2 bases and J by 7 bases. The CDR3 DNA reads as TGTGCCAGCAGCTTTCCTAGGACAGGCCCGAAAATTGAAGCTTTCTTT. Protein: CASSFPRTGPKIEAFF.

The V call is TRBV11-2, the J call TRBJ2-1; D might be TRBD1 (6 bases). Trimming took off 1 base at V and 8 bases at J, with 15 bases between the two ends. Germline V gene data show CDR1 as SGHAT and CDR2 as FQNNGV. The CDR3 is made up of 15 amino acids. This CDR3 reads CASSLVRGTSDEQFF. The CDR3 coding sequence is TGTGCCAGCAGCTTAGTGCGAGGGACAAGCGATGAGCAGTTCTTC.

The V gene is TRBV5-1, the J gene TRBJ1-5; TRBD1 aligns across 7 bases. The germline V gene has CDR1 SGHRS and CDR2 YFSETQ. The CDR3 loop spans 14 amino acids. Trimming removed 3 bases from V and 3 bases from J; junction bases left unmatched: 3. The CDR3 coding sequence is TGCGCCAGCAGCTCCGGACAGGACAATCAGCCCCAGCATTTT. This encodes CASSSGQDNQPQHF.

The sample holds a few counts of this clone. J is TRBJ1-6 and V is TRBV3-1 (or the pseudogene TRBV3-2), with a weak D call TRBD1 (5 bases). CDR1 is LGHDT, CDR2 YNNKEL, per germline (reference sequence). V was shortened by 0 bases and J by 7 bases, with 10 bases between the two germline ends. The CDR3 covers 15 residues. The CDR3, as DNA: TGTGCCAGCAGCCAAGATGACGCAGGGAATTCACCCCTCCACTTT. It yields the protein CASSQDDAGNSPLHF.

The V gene is TRBV28, the J gene TRBJ1-4; 7 bases match TRBD1. Germline V gene lookup returns CDR1 MDHEN and CDR2 SYDVKM. With V trimmed by 5 bases and J by 0 bases, 12 bases remained unmatched. The CDR3 is made up of 18 amino acids. Written as DNA, the CDR3 is TGTGCCAGCAGTCTAACAGGGGTAAGATCGGCAACTAATGAAAAACTGTTTTTT. Its protein product is CASSLTGVRSATNEKLFF.

The chain combines TRBV12-5 with TRBJ2-1, with D possibly TRBD1 on 6 matching bases. This CDR3 is built from 14 residues. Germline V gene data show CDR1 as LGHNT and CDR2 as FRNRAP. Trimming took 5 bases from V and 3 from J, leaving 11 bases between them. The CDR3 DNA reads TGTGCTAGTGGTCCCCGGGACAACTACAATGAGCAGTTCTTC. It is translated as CASGPRDNYNEQFF.

V usage is TRBV4-2 and J usage is TRBJ2-7; 13 bases fit TRBD2. J gave up 6 bases and V 3 bases, and 5 bases lay outside the gene matches. This CDR3 has 15 residues. CDR1 and CDR2 (germline): LGHNA, YNFKEQ. CDR3 in DNA: TGTGCCAGCAGCCACGGACTAGCGGGAGTCGGCGAGCAGTACTTC. It encodes CASSHGLAGVGEQYF.

The chain carries TRBV4-1 and TRBJ1-6; D is unresolved. There are 16 residues in the CDR3. The germline gives CDR1 MGHRA, CDR2 YSYEKL. The V gene lost 4 bases and the J gene lost 10 bases, with 20 bases spanning the gap. The CDR3 DNA follows: TGCGCCAGCAGCCCCACCCACCCCGGGTTGAACTCACCCCTCCACTTT. This gives the protein CASSPTHPGLNSPLHF.

This sequence joins TRBV5-1 and TRBJ2-7; TRBD1 agrees at 10 bases. The ends lost 1 base at V and 1 base at J; junction bases unmatched: 8. The CDR3 spans 17 residues. Germline-derived CDR1 and CDR2 are SGHRS and YFSETQ. In DNA, the CDR3 is TGCGCCAGCAGCTTGAGACCGACAGGGGGCGTTTCCTACGAGCAGTACTTC. Protein sequence: CASSLRPTGGVSYEQYF. The full variable domain, rest sourced from reference TRBV5-1 and TRBJ2-7, is KAGVTQTPRYLIKTRGQQVTLSCSPISGHRSVSWYQQTPGQGLQFLFEYFSETQRNKGNFPGRFSGRQFSNSRSEMNVSTLELGDSALYLCASSLRPTGGVSYEQYFGPGTRLTVT.

For the CDR3, the DNA is TGTGCCAGCAGTTACCCCGGGGAAGCTTTCTTT. This gives the protein CASSYPGEAFF. The chain couples TRBV6-5 to TRBJ1-1, with D unresolved. Trimming left V 2 bases short and J 8 bases short, with 6 bases between. CDR1 is MNHEY and CDR2 is SVGAGI in the germline V gene. This CDR3 is 11 amino acids long.